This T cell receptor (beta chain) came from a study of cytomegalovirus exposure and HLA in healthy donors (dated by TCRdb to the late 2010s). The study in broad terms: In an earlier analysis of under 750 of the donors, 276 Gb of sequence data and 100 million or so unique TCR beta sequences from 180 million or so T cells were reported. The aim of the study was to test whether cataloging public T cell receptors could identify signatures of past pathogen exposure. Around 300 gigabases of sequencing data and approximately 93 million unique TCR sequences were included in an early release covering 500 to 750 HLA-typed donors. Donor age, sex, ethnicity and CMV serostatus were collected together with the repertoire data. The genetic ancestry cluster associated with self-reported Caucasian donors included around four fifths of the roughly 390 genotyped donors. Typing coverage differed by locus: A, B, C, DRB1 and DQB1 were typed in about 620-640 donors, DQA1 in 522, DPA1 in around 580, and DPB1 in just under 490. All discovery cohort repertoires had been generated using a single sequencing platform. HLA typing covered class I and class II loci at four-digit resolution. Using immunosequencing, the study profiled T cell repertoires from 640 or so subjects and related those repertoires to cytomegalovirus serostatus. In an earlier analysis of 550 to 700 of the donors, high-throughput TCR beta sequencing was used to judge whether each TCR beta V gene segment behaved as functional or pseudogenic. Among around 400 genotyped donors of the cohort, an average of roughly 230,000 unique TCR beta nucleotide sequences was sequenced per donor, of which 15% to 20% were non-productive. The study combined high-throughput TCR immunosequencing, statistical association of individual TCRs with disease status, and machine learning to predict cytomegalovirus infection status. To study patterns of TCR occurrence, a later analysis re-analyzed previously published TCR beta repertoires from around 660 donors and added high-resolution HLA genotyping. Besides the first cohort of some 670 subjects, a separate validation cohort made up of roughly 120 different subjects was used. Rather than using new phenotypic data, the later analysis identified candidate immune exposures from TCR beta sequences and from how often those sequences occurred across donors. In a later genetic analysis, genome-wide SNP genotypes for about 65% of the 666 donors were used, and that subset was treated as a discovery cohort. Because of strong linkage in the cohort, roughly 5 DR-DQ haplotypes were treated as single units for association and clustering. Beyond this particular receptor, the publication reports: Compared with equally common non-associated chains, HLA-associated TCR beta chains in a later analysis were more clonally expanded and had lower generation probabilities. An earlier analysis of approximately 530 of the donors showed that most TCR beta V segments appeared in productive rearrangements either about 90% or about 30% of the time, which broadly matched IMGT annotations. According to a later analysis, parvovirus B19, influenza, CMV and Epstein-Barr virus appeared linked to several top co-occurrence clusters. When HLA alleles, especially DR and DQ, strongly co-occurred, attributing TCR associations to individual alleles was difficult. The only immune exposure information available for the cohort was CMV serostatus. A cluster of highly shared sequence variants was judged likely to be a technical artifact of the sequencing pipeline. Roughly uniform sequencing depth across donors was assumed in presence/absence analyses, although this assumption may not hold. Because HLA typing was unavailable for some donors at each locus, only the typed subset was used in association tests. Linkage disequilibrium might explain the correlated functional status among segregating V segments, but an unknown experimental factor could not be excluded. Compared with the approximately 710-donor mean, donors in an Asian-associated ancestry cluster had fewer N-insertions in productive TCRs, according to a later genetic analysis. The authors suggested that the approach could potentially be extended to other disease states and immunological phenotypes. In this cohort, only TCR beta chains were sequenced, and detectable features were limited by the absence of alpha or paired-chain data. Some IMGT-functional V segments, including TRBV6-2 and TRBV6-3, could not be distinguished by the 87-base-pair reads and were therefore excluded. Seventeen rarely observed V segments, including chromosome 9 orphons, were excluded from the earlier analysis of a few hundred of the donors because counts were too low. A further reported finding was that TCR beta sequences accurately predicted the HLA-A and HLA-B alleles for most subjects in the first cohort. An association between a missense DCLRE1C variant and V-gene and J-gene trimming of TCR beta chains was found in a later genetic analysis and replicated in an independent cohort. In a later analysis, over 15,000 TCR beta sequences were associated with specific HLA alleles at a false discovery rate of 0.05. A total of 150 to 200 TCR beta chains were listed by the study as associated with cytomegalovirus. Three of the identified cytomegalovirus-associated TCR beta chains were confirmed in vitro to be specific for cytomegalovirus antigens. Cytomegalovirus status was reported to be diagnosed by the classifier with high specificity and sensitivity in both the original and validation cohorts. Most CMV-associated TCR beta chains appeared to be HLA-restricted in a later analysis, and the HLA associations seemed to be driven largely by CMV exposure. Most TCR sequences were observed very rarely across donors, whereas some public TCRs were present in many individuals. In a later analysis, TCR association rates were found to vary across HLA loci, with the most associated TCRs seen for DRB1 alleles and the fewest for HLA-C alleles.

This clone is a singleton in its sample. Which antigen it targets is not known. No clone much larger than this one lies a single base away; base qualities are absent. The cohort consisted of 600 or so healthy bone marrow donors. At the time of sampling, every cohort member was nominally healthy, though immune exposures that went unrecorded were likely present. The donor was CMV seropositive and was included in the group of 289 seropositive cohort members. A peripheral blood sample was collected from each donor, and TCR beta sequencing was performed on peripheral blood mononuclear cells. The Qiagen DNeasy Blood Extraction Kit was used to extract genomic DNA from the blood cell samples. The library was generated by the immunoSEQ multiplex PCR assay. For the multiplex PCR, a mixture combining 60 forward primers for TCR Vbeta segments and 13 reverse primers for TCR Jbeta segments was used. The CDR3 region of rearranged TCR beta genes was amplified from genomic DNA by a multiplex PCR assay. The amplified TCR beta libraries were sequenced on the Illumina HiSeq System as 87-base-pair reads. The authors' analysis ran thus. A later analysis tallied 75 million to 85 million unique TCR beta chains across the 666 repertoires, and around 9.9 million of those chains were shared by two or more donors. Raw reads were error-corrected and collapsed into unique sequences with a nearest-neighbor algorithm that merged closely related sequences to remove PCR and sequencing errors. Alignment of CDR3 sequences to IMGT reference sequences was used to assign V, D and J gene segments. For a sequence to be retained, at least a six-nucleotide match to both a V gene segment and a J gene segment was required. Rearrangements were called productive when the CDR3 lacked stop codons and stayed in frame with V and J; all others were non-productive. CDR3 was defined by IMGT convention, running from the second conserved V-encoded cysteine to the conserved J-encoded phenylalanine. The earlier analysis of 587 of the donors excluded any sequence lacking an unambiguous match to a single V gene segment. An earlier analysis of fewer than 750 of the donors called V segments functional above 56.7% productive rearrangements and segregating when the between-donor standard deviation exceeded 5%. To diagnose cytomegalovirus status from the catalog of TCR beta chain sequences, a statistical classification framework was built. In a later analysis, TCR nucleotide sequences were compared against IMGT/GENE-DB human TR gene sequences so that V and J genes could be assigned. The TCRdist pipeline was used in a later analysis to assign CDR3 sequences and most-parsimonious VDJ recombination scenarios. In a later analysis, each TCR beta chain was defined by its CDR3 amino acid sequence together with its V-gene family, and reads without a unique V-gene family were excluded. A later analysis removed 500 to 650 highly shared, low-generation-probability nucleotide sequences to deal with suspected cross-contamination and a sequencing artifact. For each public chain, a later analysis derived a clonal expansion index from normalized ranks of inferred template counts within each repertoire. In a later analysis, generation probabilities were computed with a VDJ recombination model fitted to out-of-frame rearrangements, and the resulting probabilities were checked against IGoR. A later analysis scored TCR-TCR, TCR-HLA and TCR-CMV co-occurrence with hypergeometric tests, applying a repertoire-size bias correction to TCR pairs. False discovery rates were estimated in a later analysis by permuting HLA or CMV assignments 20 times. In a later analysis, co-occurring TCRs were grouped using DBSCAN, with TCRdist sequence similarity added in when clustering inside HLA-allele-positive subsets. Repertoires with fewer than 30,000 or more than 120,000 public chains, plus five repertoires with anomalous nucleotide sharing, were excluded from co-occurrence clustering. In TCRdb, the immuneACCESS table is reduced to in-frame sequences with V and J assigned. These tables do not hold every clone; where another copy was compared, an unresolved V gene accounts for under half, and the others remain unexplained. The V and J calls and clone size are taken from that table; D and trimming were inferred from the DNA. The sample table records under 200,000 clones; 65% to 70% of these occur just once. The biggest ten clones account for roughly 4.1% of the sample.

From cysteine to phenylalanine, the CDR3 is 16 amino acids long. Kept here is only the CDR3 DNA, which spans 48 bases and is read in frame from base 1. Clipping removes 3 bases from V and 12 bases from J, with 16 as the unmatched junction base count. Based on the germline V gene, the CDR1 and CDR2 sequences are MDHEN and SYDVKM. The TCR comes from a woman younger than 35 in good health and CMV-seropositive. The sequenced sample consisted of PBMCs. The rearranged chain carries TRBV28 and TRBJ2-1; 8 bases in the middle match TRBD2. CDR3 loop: CASSLATLGRAYGQFF. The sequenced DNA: TGTGCCAGCAGTTTGGCCACTCTCGGGAGGGCCTATGGGCAGTTCTTC.